This TCR beta chain was observed in a study of CD8 T cells in ankylosing spondylitis. Study outcomes and limitations: Characteristic of ankylosing spondylitis blood, it appeared, was a TCR beta motif comprising several highly homologous variants. Some of the motif variants had earlier been found in reactive arthritis patients' fluid and blood. As reported, disease-linked clones showed significant enrichment in matched ankylosing spondylitis synovial fluid.

TCRdb analysed the 5' RACE reads with MiXCR anew, one entry per CDR3 protein. The repertoire holds over 100,000 distinct CDR3 sequences, with roughly an eighth as singletons. This clonotype occurred many times. The antigen is not known. Trimming removed 5 bases from V and 5 bases from J; junction bases left unmatched: 21. The germline V gene encodes CDR1 SGHAT and CDR2 FQNNGV. The CDR3 totals 20 residues. This chain joins TRBV11-2 and TRBJ2-3; 11 positions agree with TRBD2. Sequenced input: blood, either unsorted or a sorted T cell fraction (not recorded which). The TCR sequence derives from a female donor with ankylosing spondylitis or in good health (not recorded which). The CDR3 sequence: CASSQFPLGAILAGEDTQYF. The CDR3 DNA reads TGTGCCAGCAGCCAATTCCCGTTAGGGGCAATACTAGCGGGAGAAGATACGCAGTATTTT.